This T cell receptor beta chain was documented in a study of control samples from healthy donors and cancer patients. Germline CDR1 reads GTSNPN; CDR2 reads SVGIG (reference sequence). The CDR3 has 15 residues. With V trimmed by 4 bases and J by 3 bases, 6 bases remained unmatched. Some clones are missing from TCRdb's copy, which holds only in-frame ones; the method was immunoSEQ multiplex PCR. The table shows around 100,000 clones, with approximately 90% occurring only once. Sequenced sample: PBMCs. The V call is TRBV30, the J call TRBJ2-2; TRBD1 matches at 9 bases. The TCR originated in a man aged 55-75 years with lung cancer. The CDR3 DNA reads as TGTGCCTGGACCCGGGACAGGGTGGACACCGGGGAGCTGTTTTTT. The encoded protein is CAWTRDRVDTGELFF.